This T cell receptor (beta chain) was documented in a study of post-analysis software for immune sequencing data. Notes on the study in general: TRBV5-6, TRBV5-1 and TRBV20-1 were among four or five TRBV segments more frequent in patients than controls.

Sequencing libraries made from TCR beta cDNA carried unique molecular identifiers. From the PCR reads, TCRdb called clonotypes with MiXCR, one entry per CDR3 protein. The sample records approximately 570,000 distinct CDR3 sequences, about 44% being singletons. The CDR3 covers 15 residues. With V trimmed by 2 bases and J by 2 bases, 6 bases remained unmatched. Germline V gives CDR1 DFQATT, CDR2 SNEGSKA (reference sequence). Worth noting for this clonotype: The antigen remains unidentified.

The receptor was isolated from a girl between 5 and 17 years old with multiple sclerosis. This sequence joins TRBV20-1 and TRBJ2-1, with 7 bases fitting TRBD1. Sequencing was done on a sample of blood. Written as DNA, the CDR3 is TGCAGTGCTAGATTGACAGGGAAGACCTACAATGAGCAGTTCTTC. It translates to CSARLTGKTYNEQFF.